The TCR beta chain under discussion was sequenced for a study of T cells in tumors after PD-1 blockade. As for the study in general: Patients received pembrolizumab 200 mg every 3 weeks or cemiplimab 350 mg every 2 weeks.

The table came from immunoSEQ multiplex PCR; TCRdb's copy has only in-frame clones and leaves some out. This sample yields roughly 60,000 clones, of which around 80% are seen a single time; 13% belongs to the top ten. Germline-derived CDR1 and CDR2 are MNHEY and SMNVEV (reference sequence). Trimming took 3 bases from V and 10 from J, leaving 13 bases between them. This CDR3 has 13 residues. This TCR came from a human donor with basal cell carcinoma. This chain uses TRBV27 with TRBJ2-1; weak D call: TRBD2 (5 bases). Specimen: PBMCs, collected before anti-PD-1 treatment. The CDR3 here is CASSFQVWEEQFF. The CDR3 coding sequence is TGTGCCAGCAGTTTCCAGGTGTGGGAGGAGCAGTTCTTC.